This T cell receptor (beta chain) was found in a study of T cell responses to AZD1222 COVID-19 vaccine. Study-wide background: Combined were second doses at about 4 or about 12 weeks. Study findings and constraints: CD4 TCRs associated with vaccination spanned spike, dominating at 160-218 and 743-854. After two AZD1222 doses, spike-specific TCR breadth and depth rose versus day 0.

Only in-frame clones appear in the TCRdb table, and some are missing; sequencing was by immunoSEQ multiplex PCR. The data show approximately 150,000 clones, around 92% seen once. Germline assignment: CDR1 GTSNPN and CDR2 SVGIG (reference sequence). This CDR3 spans 17 amino acids. The trim removed 4 bases at V and 2 bases at J, leaving 10 bases unmatched. Concerning this clone itself: The antigen is unknown.

This receptor was identified in an adult in good health. Sequenced here: peripheral blood, sampled on day 0 of AZD1222 vaccination. The gene calls are TRBV30 and TRBJ2-2; TRBD2 agrees at 10 bases. The CDR3 nucleotides read TGTGCCTGGAACCCCGACGCTAGCGGGAGCAACACCGGGGAGCTGTTTTTT. It is translated as CAWNPDASGSNTGELFF.